These T cell receptor beta chains were read from a single sample in a study of lymphopenia after photon versus proton radiotherapy. The method was immunoSEQ multiplex PCR; TCRdb's version includes in-frame clones alone and lacks a portion of them. The sample holds 150,000 to 200,000 clones, approximately 86% seen once. Sequencing used peripheral blood, obtained from a patient treated with photon-based radiotherapy. The receptors here all came from a middle-aged man with gastric cancer. Both conserved end residues are part of each CDR3. The D gene is left open where the match is weak. Clone sizes are given selectively: once, few, many, or a class where the clone is expanded.

d_call	clone_size	v_call	j_call	cdr3_nt	cdr3_aa
TRBD2	few	TRBV9	TRBJ2-4	TGTGCCAGCAGCGTTGGCCCCCCCACGGGAGGGTACCCCATCGGAAACATTCAGTACTTC	CASSVGPPTGGYPIGNIQYF
TRBD1	NA	TRBV5-1	TRBJ2-7	TGCGCCAGCAGCTTCGACAGGGGGTACGAGCAGTACTTC	CASSFDRGYEQYF
NA	NA	TRBV5-1	TRBJ1-5	TGCGCCAGCAGCTTGGCTTCAGTGTTAATACAGCCCCAGCATTTT	CASSLASVLIQPQHF
TRBD1	NA	TRBV6-1	TRBJ2-7	TGTGCCAGCAGTGAGGACCCCCGGGCCCGGGACAGGAGATCCTACGAGCAGTACTTC	CASSEDPRARDRRSYEQYF
TRBD2	once	TRBV9	TRBJ2-1	TGTGCCAGCAGCGTAGAAGCGGGAGTCCACAATGAGCAGTTCTTC	CASSVEAGVHNEQFF
NA	NA	TRBV29-1	TRBJ2-3	TGCAGCGCTTTGGGGGGCACAGATACGCAGTATTTT	CSALGGTDTQYF
TRBD1	few	TRBV19	TRBJ1-2	TGTGCCACCTCGGACAGGGACTATGGCTACACCTTC	CATSDRDYGYTF
TRBD2	NA	TRBV7-6	TRBJ2-3	TGTGCCAGCAGCTTATTCGGGCTAGCGGATACAGATACGCAGTATTTT	CASSLFGLADTDTQYF
NA	NA	TRBV18	TRBJ1-4	TGTGCCAGCTCACCGGACCGAAATGAAAAACTGTTTTTT	CASSPDRNEKLFF
NA	NA	TRBV7-3	TRBJ2-7	TGTGCCAGCAGCTTTGGTGGGTTTAACGACGAGCAGTACTTC	CASSFGGFNDEQYF
NA	NA	TRBV7-2	TRBJ1-1	TGTGCCAGCAGCTTAGATCTGGGAATAGCCCGGGAAGCTTTCTTT	CASSLDLGIAREAFF
TRBD2	NA	TRBV7-6	TRBJ2-1	TGTGCCAGCAGCTCCGGGACTAGCGGGATTAGTGAGCAGTTCTTC	CASSSGTSGISEQFF
TRBD2	NA	TRBV4-2	TRBJ2-7	TGTGCCAGCAGCCAAGAATTGCGCGGGAGGTCCCACGAGCAGTACTTC	CASSQELRGRSHEQYF
TRBD1	NA	TRBV7-8	TRBJ2-7	TGTGCCAGCAGCTTAAGAGGACAGGGGACCAACGAGCAGTACTTC	CASSLRGQGTNEQYF
NA	NA	TRBV6-5	TRBJ2-7	TGTGCCAGCAGCCGAGACTACGAGCAGTACTTC	CASSRDYEQYF
NA	NA	TRBV16	TRBJ2-1	TGTGCCAGCAGCCAATCCAGCGGGCAACCATACAATGAGCAGTTCTTC	CASSQSSGQPYNEQFF